These T cell receptor beta chains were read from a single sample in a study of cytomegalovirus exposure and HLA in healthy donors. Clones were read by immunoSEQ multiplex PCR, and TCRdb kept only the in-frame ones, dropping some. Across 70,000 to 100,000 clones, the top ten clones capture about 3.8% of the sample. The material sequenced was PBMCs. The receptors derive from a young man in good health and CMV-seropositive. CDR3s include the opening cysteine and the closing phenylalanine or tryptophan. Fields, in order: V gene, D gene, J gene, CDR3 protein, CDR3 DNA. D genes are given only for firm matches.

v_gene: TRBV6-1
d_gene: TRBD1
j_gene: TRBJ2-5
CDR3aa: CASSNNRGRTETQYF
CDR3nt: TGTGCCAGCAGTAACAACAGGGGGCGCACGGAGACCCAGTACTTC

v_gene: TRBV18
d_gene: -
j_gene: TRBJ2-7
CDR3aa: CASSPLAFGTGDVEQYF
CDR3nt: TGTGCCAGCTCACCGTTAGCATTTGGGACGGGGGACGTCGAGCAGTACTTC

v_gene: TRBV6-6
d_gene: TRBD2
j_gene: TRBJ2-1
CDR3aa: CASSYSRGGGNEQFF
CDR3nt: TGTGCCAGCAGTTACTCTCGCGGGGGGGGTAATGAGCAGTTCTTC

v_gene: TRBV5-8
d_gene: -
j_gene: TRBJ2-7
CDR3aa: CASSILSAVSYEQYF
CDR3nt: TGTGCCAGCAGCATTCTCTCAGCGGTATCCTACGAGCAGTACTTC

v_gene: TRBV4-1
d_gene: -
j_gene: TRBJ1-1
CDR3aa: CASSQQENTEAFF
CDR3nt: TGCGCCAGCAGCCAACAGGAAAACACTGAAGCTTTCTTT

v_gene: TRBV6-6
d_gene: -
j_gene: TRBJ2-1
CDR3aa: CASSLRGEGGNEQFF
CDR3nt: TGTGCCAGCAGCCTCAGAGGAGAAGGGGGTAATGAGCAGTTCTTC

v_gene: TRBV6-1
d_gene: TRBD2
j_gene: TRBJ2-1
CDR3aa: CASSSAGSSYNEQFF
CDR3nt: TGTGCCAGCAGCTCAGCGGGGAGCTCCTACAATGAGCAGTTCTTC

v_gene: TRBV2
d_gene: TRBD2
j_gene: TRBJ2-5
CDR3aa: CASTGSSGAPETQYF
CDR3nt: TGTGCCAGCACCGGGTCTAGCGGAGCCCCAGAGACCCAGTACTTC

v_gene: TRBV7-8
d_gene: -
j_gene: TRBJ2-7
CDR3aa: CASSTPPTGFNEQYF
CDR3nt: TGTGCCAGCAGTACACCTCCGACAGGTTTCAACGAGCAGTACTTC

v_gene: TRBV7-9
d_gene: -
j_gene: TRBJ1-1
CDR3aa: CASSPFSTATTEAFF
CDR3nt: TGTGCCAGCAGCCCATTTTCGACAGCGACAACTGAAGCTTTCTTT

v_gene: TRBV29-1
d_gene: -
j_gene: TRBJ2-7
CDR3aa: CSVQGRFYEQYF
CDR3nt: TGCAGCGTCCAGGGGCGATTCTACGAGCAGTACTTC

v_gene: TRBV19
d_gene: -
j_gene: TRBJ2-5
CDR3aa: CASSIDTEETQYF
CDR3nt: TGTGCCAGTAGTATAGATACAGAAGAGACCCAGTACTTC

v_gene: TRBV5-5
d_gene: -
j_gene: TRBJ2-7
CDR3aa: CASSWDTQLNEQYF
CDR3nt: TGTGCCAGCAGCTGGGACACCCAGTTGAACGAGCAGTACTTC

v_gene: TRBV7-5
d_gene: -
j_gene: TRBJ1-2
CDR3aa: CVRSRPGQGAYFDYGYTF
CDR3nt: TGTGTCAGAAGCAGACCGGGACAGGGGGCATATTTTGACTATGGCTACACCTTC

v_gene: TRBV7-2
d_gene: -
j_gene: TRBJ2-5
CDR3aa: CASSSNSWETQYF
CDR3nt: TGTGCCAGCAGCTCCAACTCGTGGGAGACCCAGTACTTC

v_gene: TRBV5-1
d_gene: TRBD1
j_gene: TRBJ2-5
CDR3aa: CASSAQGARQETQYF
CDR3nt: TGCGCCAGCAGCGCCCAGGGGGCGCGGCAAGAGACCCAGTACTTC

v_gene: TRBV6-6
d_gene: TRBD1
j_gene: TRBJ1-2
CDR3aa: CASRGQVLNGYTF
CDR3nt: TGTGCCAGCAGGGGACAGGTCCTGAATGGCTACACCTTC

v_gene: TRBV27
d_gene: TRBD1
j_gene: TRBJ1-5
CDR3aa: CASSTGTGAHQPQHF
CDR3nt: TGTGCCAGCAGTACCGGGACAGGGGCCCATCAGCCCCAGCATTTT

v_gene: TRBV6-4
d_gene: -
j_gene: TRBJ1-2
CDR3aa: CASSESGFNYGYTF
CDR3nt: TGTGCCAGCAGTGAATCGGGATTTAACTATGGCTACACCTTC

v_gene: TRBV7-9
d_gene: -
j_gene: TRBJ2-7
CDR3aa: CASSAMERTYEQYF
CDR3nt: TGTGCCAGCAGCGCCATGGAGAGGACCTACGAGCAGTACTTC

v_gene: TRBV9
d_gene: TRBD1
j_gene: TRBJ2-1
CDR3aa: CASSVRGDRGSYNEQFF
CDR3nt: TGTGCCAGCAGCGTACGAGGCGACAGGGGGTCTTACAATGAGCAGTTCTTC

v_gene: TRBV2
d_gene: -
j_gene: TRBJ1-1
CDR3aa: CASASPGGDTEAFF
CDR3nt: TGTGCCAGCGCTTCCCCGGGGGGGGACACTGAAGCTTTCTTT